A single sample is the source of the 4 T cell receptor beta chains below, sequenced in a study of T cell clonality in common variable immunodeficiency. TCRdb keeps only in-frame clones here, not all; method: immunoSEQ multiplex PCR. This sample comprises about 45,000 clones, none seen once only. The sequencing input was peripheral blood mononuclear cells. These receptors all come from a person aged 18 to 75 in good health.

Ten or more counts support this clone. The CDR3 extends 3 residues past the end of the read, so its final part is completed from the germline J gene. This chain links TRBV18 with TRBJ2-5; no definite D call. This CDR3 contains 12 residues. Germline V CDR1 and CDR2: KGHSH, LQKENI. V was clipped by 3 bases and J by 2 bases, with 4 bases between them. The CDR3 reads CASSPQQETQYF. The CDR3 bases that were read are TGTGCCAGCTCACCTCAGCAAGAGACC.

This clone was seen many times. The read falls 3 residues short of the CDR3 end, and the missing part is taken from the germline J gene. The J gene is TRBJ1-5, the V gene TRBV7-9; D might be TRBD1 (6 bases). This CDR3 has 13 residues. Germline V gene lookup returns CDR1 SEHNR and CDR2 FQNEAQ (reference sequence). V was trimmed by 1 base and J by 6 bases, leaving 7 bases between them. Here the CDR3 reads CASSLDRAQPQHF. The sequenced part of the CDR3 DNA is TGTGCCAGCAGCTTAGACAGGGCTCAGCCC. Together with reference TRBV7-9 and TRBJ1-5, the CDR3 gives the full variable domain: DTGVSQNPRHKITKRGQNVTFRCDPISEHNRLYWYRQTLGQGPEFLTYFQNEAQLEKSRLLSDRFSAERPKGSFSTLEIQRTEQGDSAMYLCASSLDRAQPQHFGDGTRLSIL.

This clone was counted many times. Sequencing ends 3 residues short of the CDR3 end; the germline J gene provides the rest. The rearrangement joins TRBV18 to TRBJ1-1, with D perhaps TRBD1 (6 bases). Trimming left V 6 bases short and J 0 bases short, with 11 bases between. CDR1 and CDR2 (germline): KGHSH, LQKENI. The CDR3 is made up of 14 amino acids. The CDR3 loop reads CASSQTGMNTEAFF. The covered CDR3 bases are TGTGCCAGCTCCCAGACAGGTATGAACACTGAA.

This clone showed up many times. The read comes to an end 3 residues before the CDR3 does, leaving the germline J gene to fill in the end. The genes are TRBV20-1 and TRBJ1-2; tentatively, D is TRBD1 (5 bases). From germline, CDR1 is DFQATT and CDR2 SNEGSKA (reference sequence). The CDR3 extends over 12 amino acids. Here the CDR3 reads CSARVGGEGYTF. Incomplete CDR3 DNA: TGCAGTGCTAGAGTTGGAGGGGAGGGC.